The 13 T cell receptor beta chains presented below share a single source sample, sequenced in a study of cytotoxic CD8 clonotypes in ibrutinib-treated CLL. The data were produced by immunoSEQ multiplex PCR, yet TCRdb's version contains in-frame clones alone and is incomplete. In the table there are roughly 42,000 clones, roughly 65% of which are singletons. Sequencing used PBMCs, obtained at disease progression, from a patient treated with ibrutinib. These receptors originate from a human donor with chronic lymphocytic leukemia.

The chain carries TRBV2 and TRBJ2-7; D uncertain. Germline assignment: CDR1 SNHLY and CDR2 FYNNEI. The CDR3 has 14 residues. V was cut by 3 bases and J by 5 bases, with 14 bases left in between. The CDR3 loop is CASSDARPRDEQYF. CDR3 nucleotides: TGTGCCAGCAGTGATGCACGACCCCGTGACGAGCAGTACTTC.

This rearrangement joins TRBV28 to TRBJ1-4; 8 bases map to TRBD1. V shed 5 bases and J 8 bases; nucleotides not matched to a gene: 10. This CDR3 contains 15 residues. Germline CDR1 reads MDHEN; CDR2 reads SYDVKM. The CDR3 region is CASSNTGGRGEKLFF. CDR3 bases: TGTGCCAGCAGTAACACAGGGGGTCGGGGAGAAAAACTGTTTTTT. The full variable domain, its missing parts supplied by reference TRBV28 and TRBJ1-4, is DVKVTQSSRYLVKRTGEKVFLECVQDMDHENMFWYRQDPGLGLRLIYFSYDVKMKEKGDIPEGYSVSREKKERFSLILESASTNQTSMYLCASSNTGGRGEKLFFGSGTQLSVL.

The rearrangement links TRBV11-3 to TRBJ2-1; D call uncertain. Germline values: CDR1 SGHNT, CDR2 YENEEA. This CDR3 contains 14 residues. V was trimmed by 7 bases and J by 2 bases, leaving 12 bases between them. This CDR3 reads CASTRDGTYNEQFF. The CDR3 region has the DNA TGTGCCAGCACCCGTGACGGAACCTACAATGAGCAGTTCTTC. Looking up the rest from reference TRBV11-3 and TRBJ2-1 gives the full variable domain: EAGVVQSPRYKIIEKKQPVAFWCNPISGHNTLYWYLQNLGQGPELLIRYENEEAVDDSQLPKDRFSAERLKGVDSTLKIQPAELGDSAVYLCASTRDGTYNEQFFGPGTRLTVL.

This clone was recorded many times. The chain recombines TRBV28 with TRBJ1-5; 8 nucleotides agree with TRBD1. Per the germline V gene, CDR1 is MDHEN and CDR2 is SYDVKM. CDR3 length equals 15 residues. V dropped 4 bases and J dropped 11; count of bases not matched to a gene: 13. The CDR3 bases are TGTGCCAGCAGTTCCCGCAGGGGGCTCCCGGGGACCCAGCATTTT. Residues: CASSSRRGLPGTQHF.

V is TRBV19 and J is TRBJ1-1; D gene unclear. This CDR3 spans 13 amino acids. Germline-derived CDR1 and CDR2 are LNHDA and SQIVND (reference sequence). V was pared by 7 bases and J by 8 bases, with 17 bases between. The CDR3 loop is CASTSPRLGEAFF. Here the CDR3 DNA reads TGTGCCAGTACCTCTCCGCGGCTGGGGGAAGCTTTCTTT.

This chain joins TRBV7-2 and TRBJ1-1; D ambiguous. Germline values: CDR1 SGHTA, CDR2 FQGNSA. CDR3 size: 13 residues. Trimming left V 4 bases short and J 2 bases short, with 8 bases between. The CDR3: CASSSSQNTEAFF. As DNA, the CDR3 is TGTGCCAGCAGCTCAAGCCAAAACACTGAAGCTTTCTTT. Full variable domain (remainder filled in from reference TRBV7-2 and TRBJ1-1): GAGVSQSPSNKVTEKGKDVELRCDPISGHTALYWYRQSLGQGLEFLIYFQGNSAPDKSGLPSDRFSAERTGGSVSTLTIQRTQQEDSAVYLCASSSSQNTEAFFGQGTRLTVV.

This clone showed up just once. The V gene is TRBV13, the J gene TRBJ1-5, with a tentative D call TRBD1 (5 bases). V was shortened by 0 bases and J by 3 bases, with 12 bases between the two germline ends. Germline V gives CDR1 PRHDT, CDR2 FYEKMQ (reference sequence). The CDR3 has 16 amino acids. CDR3 coding DNA: TGTGCCAGCAGCTTAGGCCGCGGGACCCCCAATCAGCCCCAGCATTTT. Protein sequence: CASSLGRGTPNQPQHF.

The chain links TRBV7-3 to TRBJ2-3, with TRBD1 matching 7 bases. Per the germline V gene, CDR1 is SGHTA and CDR2 is FQGTGA. V lost 5 bases and J lost 1; bases outside the gene matches: 3. The CDR3 consists of 14 residues. Here the CDR3 DNA reads TGTGCCAGCAGCCAAGGACAGGGCACAGATACGCAGTATTTT. Its protein is CASSQGQGTDTQYF.

The J gene is TRBJ1-5, the V gene TRBV19, with TRBD1 as a possible D gene (6 bases). The CDR3 sequence is 17 residues long. V was trimmed by 0 bases and J by 5 bases, leaving 17 bases between them. Germline loops: CDR1 LNHDA, CDR2 SQIVND (reference sequence). The CDR3 protein is CASSIDGEGDVDQPQHF. The CDR3 DNA sequence: TGTGCCAGTAGTATAGACGGCGAGGGGGACGTGGATCAGCCCCAGCATTTT.

The chain uses TRBV4-2 and TRBJ2-1; maybe TRBD2 (6 bases). The CDR3 extends over 17 amino acids. V lost 0 bases, J lost 1 base, and 13 bases lay in between. CDR1 and CDR2 from the germline V gene are LGHNA and YNFKEQ. The CDR3, as DNA: TGTGCCAGCAGCCAAGAGCCCCCACTAGCATCCTACAATGAGCAGTTCTTC. Translating it yields CASSQEPPLASYNEQFF.

A few counts support this clone. The CDR3, as DNA: TGCAGCGTTGGCGAACAGGGGACTACCTACGAGCAGTACTTC. Its protein product is CSVGEQGTTYEQYF. The chain employs TRBV29-1 and TRBJ2-7; perhaps D is TRBD1 or TRBD2 (7 bases each). CDR1 SQVTM and CDR2 ANQGSEA come from the germline V gene. The CDR3 spans 14 residues. V lost 4 bases and J lost 2, with 15 bases in between.

The chain combines TRBV25-1 with TRBJ2-7, with TRBD1 matching over 8 bases. The CDR3 loop spans 14 amino acids. V lost 4 bases and J lost 7; bases outside the gene matches: 9. Germline-derived CDR1 and CDR2 are MGHDK and SYGVNS. Here the CDR3 DNA reads TGTGCCAGCAGTGCTCTCGGAGGACAGGGAGAGCAGTACTTC. Its translation is CASSALGGQGEQYF.

In this sample, this clone turned up a few times. V usage is TRBV27 and J usage is TRBJ1-5; D not certain. The germline gives CDR1 MNHEY, CDR2 SMNVEV (reference sequence). The V end was cut by 5 bases, the J end by 2 bases, with 7 bases between. The CDR3 spans 13 residues. The CDR3 DNA reads TGTGCCAGCAGTAAGCTTGGCAATCAGCCCCAGCATTTT. It specifies CASSKLGNQPQHF.